The text below deals with one T cell receptor beta chain. TCRdb passed the 5' RACE reads through MiXCR, listing each CDR3 protein once. The sample includes 35,000 to 40,000 distinct CDR3 sequences, 15% to 20% of them seen just once. V was clipped by 2 bases and J by 4 bases, with 8 bases between them. CDR3 length: 13 residues. Germline CDR1 reads SGHTA; CDR2 reads FQGNSA. The sample comes from a study of CD8 T cells in ankylosing spondylitis. Sequencing was performed on blood. The receptor was isolated from a male donor with ankylosing spondylitis or in good health (not recorded which). The V gene is TRBV7-2, the J gene TRBJ2-5, with no clear D. CDR3 region: CASSLFRIETQYF. In DNA form, the CDR3 reads TGTGCCAGCAGCTTATTCAGAATAGAGACCCAGTACTTC.